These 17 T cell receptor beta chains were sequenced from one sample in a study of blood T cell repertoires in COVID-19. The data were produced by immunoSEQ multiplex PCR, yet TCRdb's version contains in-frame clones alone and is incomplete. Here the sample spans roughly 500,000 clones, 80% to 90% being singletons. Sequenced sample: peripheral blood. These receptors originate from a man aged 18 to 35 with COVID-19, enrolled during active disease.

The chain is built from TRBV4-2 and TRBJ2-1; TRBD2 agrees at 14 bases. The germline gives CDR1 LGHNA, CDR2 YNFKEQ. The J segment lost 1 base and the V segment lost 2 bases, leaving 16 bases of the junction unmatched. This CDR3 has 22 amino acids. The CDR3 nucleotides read TGTGCCAGCAGCCAACCCCTGACCCCGGGACTAGCGGGAGCAAGGTCCTACAATGAGCAGTTCTTC. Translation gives CASSQPLTPGLAGARSYNEQFF.

This CDR3 is CASSLGLGGHQHF. DNA of the CDR3: TGTGCCAGCAGCTTAGGACTGGGGGGGCACCAGCATTTT. The chain recombines TRBV7-8 with TRBJ1-5; maybe TRBD1 (6 bases). The CDR3 length is 13 residues. Trimming took off 1 base at V and 12 bases at J, with 13 bases between the two ends. Germline lookup yields CDR1 SGHVS and CDR2 FQNEAQ.

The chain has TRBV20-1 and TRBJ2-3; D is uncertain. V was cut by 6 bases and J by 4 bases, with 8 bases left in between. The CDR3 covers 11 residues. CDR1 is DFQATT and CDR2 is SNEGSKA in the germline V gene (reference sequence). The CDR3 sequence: CSAELPDTQYF. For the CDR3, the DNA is TGCAGTGCCGAGCTACCAGATACGCAGTATTTT.

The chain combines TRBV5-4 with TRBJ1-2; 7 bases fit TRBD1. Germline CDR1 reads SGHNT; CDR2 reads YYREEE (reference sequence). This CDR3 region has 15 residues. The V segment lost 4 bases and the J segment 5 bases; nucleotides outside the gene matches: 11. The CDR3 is CASSHNYGQAYGYTF. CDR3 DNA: TGTGCCAGCAGCCACAATTATGGACAGGCATATGGCTACACCTTC.

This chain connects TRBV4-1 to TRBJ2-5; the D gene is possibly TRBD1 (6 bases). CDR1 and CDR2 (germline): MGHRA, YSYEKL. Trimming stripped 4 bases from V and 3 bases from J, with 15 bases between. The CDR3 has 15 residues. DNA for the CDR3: TGCGCCAGCAGCCTCGGACAGAGTAAGGAAGAGACCCAGTACTTC. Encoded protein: CASSLGQSKEETQYF.

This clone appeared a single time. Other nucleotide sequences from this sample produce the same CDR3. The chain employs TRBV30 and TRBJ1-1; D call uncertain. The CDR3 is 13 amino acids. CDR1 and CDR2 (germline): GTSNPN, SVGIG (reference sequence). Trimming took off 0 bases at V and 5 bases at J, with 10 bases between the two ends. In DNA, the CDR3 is TGTGCCTGGAGTGTGTTAGGAGGAACTGAAGCTTTCTTT. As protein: CAWSVLGGTEAFF.

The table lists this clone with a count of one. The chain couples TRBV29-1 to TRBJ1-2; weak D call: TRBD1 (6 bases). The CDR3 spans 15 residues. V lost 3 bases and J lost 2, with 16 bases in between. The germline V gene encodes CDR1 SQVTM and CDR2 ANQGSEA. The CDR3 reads CSVDPFWTENYGYTF. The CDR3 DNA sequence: TGCAGCGTTGACCCTTTCTGGACAGAGAACTATGGCTACACCTTC.

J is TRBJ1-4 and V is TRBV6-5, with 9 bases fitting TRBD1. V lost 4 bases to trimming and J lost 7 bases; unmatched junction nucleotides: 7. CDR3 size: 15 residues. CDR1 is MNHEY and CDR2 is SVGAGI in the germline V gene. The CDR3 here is CASSSPGTGFEKLFF. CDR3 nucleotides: TGTGCCAGCAGTTCTCCCGGGACAGGGTTTGAAAAACTGTTTTTT.

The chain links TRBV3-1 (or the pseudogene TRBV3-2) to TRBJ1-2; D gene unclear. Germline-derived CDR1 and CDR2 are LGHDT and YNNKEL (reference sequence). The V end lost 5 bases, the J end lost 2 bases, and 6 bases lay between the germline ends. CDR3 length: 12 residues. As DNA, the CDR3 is TGTGCCAGCAGCTCCCTGAACTATGGCTACACCTTC. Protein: CASSSLNYGYTF.

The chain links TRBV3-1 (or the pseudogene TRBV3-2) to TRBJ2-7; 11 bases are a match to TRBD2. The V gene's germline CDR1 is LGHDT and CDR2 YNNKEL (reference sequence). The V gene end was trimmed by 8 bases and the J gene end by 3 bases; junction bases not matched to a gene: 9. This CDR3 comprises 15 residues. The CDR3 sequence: CASSWGLAEVYEQYF. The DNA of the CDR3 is TGTGCCAGCTCTTGGGGACTAGCGGAGGTCTACGAGCAGTACTTC.

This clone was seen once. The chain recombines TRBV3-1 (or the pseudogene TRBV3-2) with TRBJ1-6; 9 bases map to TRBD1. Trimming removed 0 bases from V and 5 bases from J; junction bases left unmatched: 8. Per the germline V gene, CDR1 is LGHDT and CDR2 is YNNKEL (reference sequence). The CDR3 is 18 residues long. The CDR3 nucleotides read TGTGCCAGCAGCCAAGAAGAGGGGACAGGGCGGAATAATTCACCCCTCCACTTT. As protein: CASSQEEGTGRNNSPLHF.

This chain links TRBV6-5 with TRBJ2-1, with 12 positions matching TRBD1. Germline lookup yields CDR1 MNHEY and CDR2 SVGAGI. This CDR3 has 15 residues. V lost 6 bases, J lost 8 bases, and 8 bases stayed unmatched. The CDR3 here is CASRDRDRGLYEQFF. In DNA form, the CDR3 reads TGTGCCAGCAGGGACCGGGACAGGGGGCTCTATGAGCAGTTCTTC.

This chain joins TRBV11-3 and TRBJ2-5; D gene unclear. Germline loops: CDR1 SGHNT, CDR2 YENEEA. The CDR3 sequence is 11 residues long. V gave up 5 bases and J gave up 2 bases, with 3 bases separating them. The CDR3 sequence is CASSLQETQYF. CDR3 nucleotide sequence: TGTGCCAGCAGCCTACAAGAGACCCAGTACTTC.

CDR3 bases: TGTGCCAGTACCGACTTCAGCGGGCGCGATCAGCCCCAGCATTTT. This translates into CASTDFSGRDQPQHF. The gene calls are TRBV19 and TRBJ1-5; D gene uncertain. Germline CDR1 reads LNHDA; CDR2 reads SQIVND (reference sequence). V was shortened by 7 bases and J by 5 bases, with 18 bases between the two germline ends. This CDR3 is 15 amino acids long.

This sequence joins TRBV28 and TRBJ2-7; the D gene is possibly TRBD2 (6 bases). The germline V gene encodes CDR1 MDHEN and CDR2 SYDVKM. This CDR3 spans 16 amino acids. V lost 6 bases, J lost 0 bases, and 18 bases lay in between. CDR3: CASSPFGDGSSYEQYF. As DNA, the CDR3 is TGTGCCAGCAGCCCTTTTGGGGACGGGAGCTCCTACGAGCAGTACTTC.

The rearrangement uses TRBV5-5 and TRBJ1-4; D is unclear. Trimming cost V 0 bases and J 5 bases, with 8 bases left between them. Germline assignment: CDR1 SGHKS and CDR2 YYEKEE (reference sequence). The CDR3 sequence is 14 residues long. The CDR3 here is CASSLVRSNEKLFF. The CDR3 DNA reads TGTGCCAGCAGCTTGGTCCGGAGCAATGAAAAACTGTTTTTT.

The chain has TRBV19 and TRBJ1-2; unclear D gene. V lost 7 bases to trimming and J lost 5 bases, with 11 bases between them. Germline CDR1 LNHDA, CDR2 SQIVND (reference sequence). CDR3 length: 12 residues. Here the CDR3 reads CASMQNPYGYTF. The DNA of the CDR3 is TGTGCCAGTATGCAGAACCCTTATGGCTACACCTTC.